One sample yielded the 16 T cell receptor beta chains listed below, sequenced in a study of blood T cell repertoires in COVID-19. Produced via immunoSEQ multiplex PCR; TCRdb's table is partial and in-frame only. The sample lists a few hundred thousand clones, roughly 88% occurring once. The sample taken for sequencing was peripheral blood. These receptors were collected from a woman in her thirties or forties who had recovered from COVID-19.

J is TRBJ1-5 and V is TRBV7-2; D call uncertain. The CDR3 has 12 residues. Germline CDR1 and CDR2: SGHTA and FQGNSA. Trimming stripped 5 bases from V and 9 bases from J, with 11 bases between. The CDR3 DNA reads TGTGCCAGCAGCCACCCCCGGGGGCCCCAGCATTTT. It encodes CASSHPRGPQHF. Variable domain in full (rest from reference TRBV7-2 and TRBJ1-5): GAGVSQSPSNKVTEKGKDVELRCDPISGHTALYWYRQSLGQGLEFLIYFQGNSAPDKSGLPSDRFSAERTGGSVSTLTIQRTQQEDSAVYLCASSHPRGPQHFGDGTRLSIL.

This rearrangement joins TRBV12-5 to TRBJ2-3; 9 nucleotides align to TRBD2. The CDR3 sequence is 14 residues long. Per germline, CDR1 LGHNT and CDR2 FRNRAP. V was pared by 6 bases and J by 3 bases, with 4 bases of the junction left unmatched. The CDR3 nucleotides are TGTGCTAGTGGAGCGGGGGGCACGACAGATACGCAGTATTTT. It encodes CASGAGGTTDTQYF.

CDR3 residues: CASTPWANQPQHF. The CDR3 coding sequence is TGTGCCAGCACCCCGTGGGCCAATCAGCCCCAGCATTTT. The V gene is TRBV7-2, the J gene TRBJ1-5; D is ambiguous. The germline V and J ends were trimmed by 7 bases and 3 bases, with 10 bases remaining between them. This CDR3 is built from 13 residues. In germline, CDR1 is SGHTA, CDR2 FQGNSA.

In the case of this clone: A read error is possible here, since a much larger clone lies one base away. The sample has other DNA sequences that encode this CDR3 too. This chain uses TRBV9 with TRBJ2-2; the D gene is possibly TRBD1 (6 bases). CDR1 is SGDLS, CDR2 YYNGEE, per germline. The CDR3 sequence is 16 residues long. CDR3 sequence reads: CASSAWTVSNTGELFF. CDR3 DNA sequence: TGTGCCAGCAGCGCGTGGACAGTCTCGAACACTGGGGAGCTGTTTTTT. Looking up the rest from reference TRBV9 and TRBJ2-2 gives the full variable domain: DSGVTQTPKHLITATGQRVTLRCSPRSGDLSVYWYQQSLDQGLQFLIQYYNGEERAKGNILERFSAQQFPDLHSELNLSSLELGDSALYFCASSAWTVSNTGELFFGEGSRLTVL.

The V call is TRBV6-5, the J call TRBJ2-7, with TRBD1 matching 10 bases. The CDR3 has 15 amino acids. Germline-derived CDR1 and CDR2 are MNHEY and SVGAGI. V gave up 0 bases and J gave up 4 bases; unmatched junction bases: 3. DNA for the CDR3: TGTGCCAGCAGTTACTCCAGGACAGGGGGTTACGAGCAGTACTTC. Its protein product is CASSYSRTGGYEQYF.

The gene calls are TRBV20-1 and TRBJ2-7, with a weak D call TRBD2 (5 bases). Trimming left V 3 bases short and J 3 bases short, with 12 bases between. The CDR3 is 13 amino acids. The germline CDR1 and CDR2 sequences are DFQATT and SNEGSKA (reference sequence). As DNA, the CDR3 is TGCAGTGCTAGTCTCCCTGCGGGCTACGAGCAGTACTTC. Amino acid sequence: CSASLPAGYEQYF.

This chain links TRBV7-2 with TRBJ2-5; 10 bases fit TRBD2. Looked up from germline, CDR1 is SGHTA and CDR2 is FQGNSA. V dropped 5 bases and J dropped 5; count of bases not matched to a gene: 8. The length of the CDR3 is 15 residues. The CDR3, as DNA: TGTGCCAGCAGCCCAAGCGGGGGGGCCGGTGAGACCCAGTACTTC. This gives the protein CASSPSGGAGETQYF.

The chain couples TRBV6-2 or TRBV6-3 to TRBJ2-3; a weak D match, TRBD2 (6 bases). Deletions cut 2 bases from V and 7 bases from J, with 16 bases between. Germline CDR1 and CDR2: MNHEY and SVGEGT. The CDR3 length is 15 residues. The CDR3 DNA is TGTGCCAGCAGTTACGGAGGGACCGGTGGGAATACGCAGTATTTT. This translates into CASSYGGTGGNTQYF.

V usage is TRBV5-6 and J usage is TRBJ1-6; D is unresolved. The CDR3 sequence is 17 residues long. The germline V gene encodes CDR1 SGHDT and CDR2 YYEEEE. V was clipped by 1 base and J by 9 bases, with 20 bases between them. CDR3 loop: CASSLFGPESYVSPLHF. For the CDR3, the DNA is TGTGCCAGCAGCTTGTTTGGTCCGGAGTCATATGTTTCACCCCTCCACTTT.

This clone was seen only once. V and J are TRBV4-1 and TRBJ1-2, with 7 bases identical to TRBD1. Germline loops: CDR1 MGHRA, CDR2 YSYEKL. The CDR3 extends over 17 amino acids. V shed 0 bases, J shed 3 bases, and the junction held 10 bases outside the gene matches. The chain's CDR3 is CASSQESGAGGYYGYTF. CDR3 sequence (DNA): TGCGCCAGCAGCCAAGAGAGTGGGGCAGGGGGGTACTATGGCTACACCTTC.

The CDR3 spells CASSGLGTGEDTQYF. Here the CDR3 DNA reads TGTGCCAGCAGTGGCCTCGGGACAGGGGAAGATACGCAGTATTTT. The J gene is TRBJ2-3, the V gene TRBV27, with 10 bases fitting TRBD1. The germline CDR1 and CDR2 sequences are MNHEY and SMNVEV (reference sequence). The CDR3 contains 15 residues. V lost 5 bases and J lost 5; bases outside the gene matches: 7.

In the case of this clone: Other DNA sequences in this specimen translate into the identical CDR3. This rearrangement joins TRBV18 to TRBJ1-1; D is undetermined. The CDR3 covers 14 residues. Per germline, CDR1 KGHSH and CDR2 LQKENI. V lost 0 bases to trimming and J lost 2 bases, with 7 bases between them. The CDR3 nucleotides read TGTGCCAGCTCACCACCGAATACTAACACTGAAGCTTTCTTT. It yields the protein CASSPPNTNTEAFF.

The chain carries TRBV5-1 and TRBJ2-5; 12 bases match TRBD2. CDR1 is SGHRS, CDR2 YFSETQ, per germline. The CDR3 length is 15 residues. V was pared by 3 bases and J by 5 bases, with 5 bases of the junction left unmatched. The CDR3 DNA sequence: TGCGCCAGCAGCTGGGCTAGCGGGGGGGCCGAGACCCAGTACTTC. It encodes CASSWASGGAETQYF.

This sequence joins TRBV18 and TRBJ1-5; possible D gene TRBD1, 5 bases. The CDR3 totals 15 residues. V gave up 6 bases and J gave up 5 bases, with 17 bases separating them. Looked up from germline, CDR1 is KGHSH and CDR2 is LQKENI. The CDR3 loop reads CASSQAQGSHQPQHF. For the CDR3, the DNA is TGTGCCAGCTCCCAAGCTCAGGGAAGTCATCAGCCCCAGCATTTT.

Details on this clone: Other DNA sequences in the same sample also yield this CDR3. The V gene is TRBV5-1, the J gene TRBJ1-1; TRBD1 might be the D (5 bases). The germline V gene has CDR1 SGHRS and CDR2 YFSETQ. The V gene lost 0 bases and the J gene lost 0 bases, with 12 bases spanning the gap. The CDR3 loop spans 16 amino acids. The CDR3 reads CASSLGGGGMNTEAFF. CDR3 nucleotide sequence: TGCGCCAGCAGCTTGGGTGGGGGAGGGATGAACACTGAAGCTTTCTTT.

The J gene is TRBJ1-1, the V gene TRBV28; D is undetermined. With 2 bases removed from V and 0 bases from J, the gap between germline ends came to 7 bases. CDR3 length: 14 residues. Germline V lookup: CDR1 MDHEN, CDR2 SYDVKM. The CDR3, as DNA: TGTGCCAGCAGTTTAACCAGATTGAACACTGAAGCTTTCTTT. Translated, it gives CASSLTRLNTEAFF.